The 13 T cell receptor beta chains below all came from one sample that was sequenced in a study of blood T cell repertoires in COVID-19 (dated by TCRdb to 2018 to 2020). Library prep was done by the immunoSEQ multiplex PCR assay. TCRdb carries this immuneACCESS record with in-frame sequences only. Its versions omit some clonotypes, under half of them owing to an unresolved V gene in the studies checked, with the rest unexplained. This sample has 220,000 or so clones in its table, and approximately 90% of those were observed once. 0.82% of the sample is in the top ten clones. Input material: peripheral blood. These receptors all come from a man in his sixties with COVID-19, enrolled during active disease.

This clone was observed a single time. The V call is TRBV6-6, the J call TRBJ1-1; TRBD1 matches at 7 bases. This CDR3 is built from 14 residues. Per the germline V gene, CDR1 is MNHNY and CDR2 is SVGAGI (reference sequence). The trim removed 5 bases at V and 1 base at J, leaving 4 bases unmatched. For the CDR3, the DNA is TGTGCCAGCAGTGCCCAGGGGGAGAACACTGAAGCTTTCTTT. Translating gives CASSAQGENTEAFF.

J is TRBJ1-1 and V is TRBV6-5; possibly TRBD1 for D (5 bases). Per germline, CDR1 MNHEY and CDR2 SVGAGI. The CDR3 covers 14 residues. V was cut by 6 bases and J by 1 base, with 12 bases left in between. The CDR3 coding sequence is TGTGCCAGCAGGGTTAGGGACTGGAACACTGAAGCTTTCTTT. Protein product: CASRVRDWNTEAFF.

The chain recombines TRBV11-3 with TRBJ2-1; 8 bases are a match to TRBD2. Losses at the gene ends were 3 bases for V and 4 bases for J; bases not matched to a gene: 5. The CDR3 is made up of 15 amino acids. Germline CDR1 and CDR2: SGHNT and YENEEA. Here the CDR3 DNA reads TGTGCCAGCAGCTTCACTAGCGGCCCATACAATGAGCAGTTCTTC. Translating gives CASSFTSGPYNEQFF.

The chain joins TRBV5-1 to TRBJ1-5, with D possibly being TRBD1 (5 bases). V was pared by 3 bases and J by 5 bases, with 9 bases between. CDR1 is SGHRS, CDR2 YFSETQ, per germline. The CDR3 is 13 residues long. As DNA, the CDR3 is TGCGCCAGCAGCTCTTCGGGGGATCAGCCCCAGCATTTT. As protein: CASSSSGDQPQHF.

The CDR3, as DNA: TGTGCCAGCAGTCGGGACAGCCAAGCTGAAGCTTTCTTT. Translated: CASSRDSQAEAFF. V usage is TRBV7-2 and J usage is TRBJ1-1; 7 nucleotides align to TRBD1. The length of the CDR3 is 13 residues. Looked up from germline, CDR1 is SGHTA and CDR2 is FQGNSA. J lost 6 bases, V lost 6 bases, and 7 bases had no gene match.

The chain uses TRBV10-3 and TRBJ2-3; possibly TRBD2 for D (5 bases). In germline, CDR1 is ENHRY, CDR2 SYGVKD. Trimming took 0 bases from V and 1 from J, leaving 11 bases between them. CDR3 length: 16 amino acids. CDR3 region: CAISESTGKGTDTQYF. CDR3 nucleotide sequence: TGTGCCATCAGTGAGTCGACGGGGAAAGGCACAGATACGCAGTATTTT.

CDR3 region: CASSPQTGGGPAFF. Here the CDR3 DNA reads TGTGCCAGCAGCCCCCAGACAGGGGGCGGCCCCGCTTTCTTT. The chain carries TRBV7-9 and TRBJ1-1, with 10 bases identical to TRBD1. Germline CDR1 SEHNR, CDR2 FQNEAQ (reference sequence). The CDR3 sequence is 14 residues long. V was clipped by 5 bases and J by 11 bases; unmatched bases: 11.

The chain employs TRBV6-5 and TRBJ2-3, with 7 bases that match TRBD2. Germline CDR1 is MNHEY and CDR2 is SVGAGI. This CDR3 contains 14 residues. The J segment lost 2 bases and the V segment lost 5 bases, leaving 4 bases of the junction unmatched. CDR3 in DNA: TGTGCCAGCAGTCTAAGCGGGAACACAGATACGCAGTATTTT. Its translation: CASSLSGNTDTQYF.

For this clone: Other DNA sequences in this specimen translate into the identical CDR3. The J gene is TRBJ2-1, the V gene TRBV3-1 (or the pseudogene TRBV3-2); 10 nucleotides align to TRBD2. V lost 6 bases and J lost 2; bases outside the gene matches: 4. Looked up from germline, CDR1 is LGHDT and CDR2 is YNNKEL (reference sequence). There are 15 residues in the CDR3. CDR3 nucleotide sequence: TGTGCCAGCAGTCCTAGCGGGGGCCCCTACAATGAGCAGTTCTTC. Its translation is CASSPSGGPYNEQFF.

In regard to this clone: The sample contains more than one DNA sequence encoding this CDR3. This chain links TRBV5-1 with TRBJ2-1; D call uncertain. Germline CDR1 SGHRS, CDR2 YFSETQ. The CDR3 runs 13 residues. Trimming left V 0 bases short and J 3 bases short, with 4 bases between. The CDR3 region is CASSLAVYNEQFF. The CDR3 DNA follows: TGCGCCAGCAGCTTGGCGGTCTACAATGAGCAGTTCTTC.

The chain combines TRBV18 with TRBJ2-1; 10 nucleotides align to TRBD2. The CDR3 sequence is 16 residues long. V lost 2 bases, J lost 1 base, and 2 bases stayed unmatched. Per germline, CDR1 KGHSH and CDR2 LQKENI. CDR3 sequence reads: CASSPSSGSSYNEQFF. CDR3 bases: TGTGCCAGCTCACCATCTAGCGGGAGTTCCTACAATGAGCAGTTCTTC. Looking up the rest from reference TRBV18 and TRBJ2-1 gives the full variable domain: NAGVMQNPRHLVRRRGQEARLRCSPMKGHSHVYWYRQLPEEGLKFMVYLQKENIIDESGMPKERFSAEFPKEGPSILRIQQVVRGDSAAYFCASSPSSGSSYNEQFFGPGTRLTVL.

The chain recombines TRBV19 with TRBJ1-5; the D gene is possibly TRBD1 (6 bases). There are 15 residues in the CDR3. Germline assignment: CDR1 LNHDA and CDR2 SQIVND (reference sequence). V lost 5 bases and J lost 3, with 14 bases in between. The CDR3 here is CASSVQGRNNQPQHF. CDR3 coding DNA: TGTGCCAGTAGTGTACAGGGTCGGAACAATCAGCCCCAGCATTTT.

This clone was detected once. CDR3 loop: CSYGTGSTDTQYF. The CDR3 DNA follows: TGCAGCTATGGGACAGGGTCCACAGATACGCAGTATTTT. This chain links TRBV29-1 with TRBJ2-3; 9 bases fit TRBD1. There are 13 residues in the CDR3. In germline, CDR1 is SQVTM, CDR2 ANQGSEA. V lost 8 bases and J lost 2; bases outside the gene matches: 5.